This section outlines one T cell receptor (beta chain) sequence together with its context. Its antigen is currently unknown. Primers used in a second PCR of about 6 to 12 cycles were a sample-barcoded 5' primer and a J-beta primer mix. TCRdb used MiXCR to reprocess the 5' RACE reads, holding one entry per CDR3 protein. Of hundreds of thousands of distinct CDR3 sequences in the sample, roughly 25% were seen once. The trim removed 1 base at V and 5 bases at J, leaving 6 bases unmatched. From germline, CDR1 is DFQATT and CDR2 SNEGSKA (reference sequence). The CDR3 totals 14 residues. This sample is drawn from a study of blood T cells in healthy people across ages. Findings and caveats of the study: The unsorted PBMCs prevented any conclusive comparison of naive versus antigen-experienced cells. Naive T cell percentage by flow cytometry tracked strongly with beta diversity.

These data also formed part of another study, on T cells of mothers and their children. That work adds: In each mother, TCR beta CDR3 reads exceeded 8 million; in each child, they numbered a few million.

This TCR was sampled from a boy between 10 and 17 years old in good health. Specimen: blood. This chain connects TRBV20-1 to TRBJ2-5; 8 bases line up with TRBD2. The CDR3 spells CSARGGGMAETQYF. CDR3 nucleotides: TGCAGTGCTAGAGGCGGGGGGATGGCGGAGACCCAGTACTTC.